This TCR beta chain was captured by sequencing in a study of blood T cell repertoires in COVID-19 (dated by TCRdb to the early 2020s). Context from the whole study: Samples covering the acute and convalescent phases of COVID-19 were provided by collaborators in the United States, Italy and Spain. Where HLA class I and class II types were available, the types were taken from metadata supplied by the sample provider, not from assay-based typing. The prospective study material was composed of cDNA or gDNA derived from T cells, B-cell-depleted T cells, or PBMCs. The repertoires were released in a freely available public database meant as a resource for research on the immune response to SARS-CoV-2. Nearly every sample came with metadata listing a de-identified subject ID, COVID-19 status, age in years and sex. The samples were drawn from two sources: the first 160 participants of the ongoing ImmuneRACE study, and over 1,000 subjects contributed by 6 global collaborators. Subjects who had been exposed to COVID-19, were actively infected with it, or had recovered from it provided the deeply sampled blood TCRbeta repertoires that made up the dataset. The paper as a whole reports these results and caveats: How much clinical and demographic metadata was included differed by source and by participant, and the metadata was provided uncurated.

Whole blood was collected in K2EDTA tubes by collaborating institutions according to the institutions' own protocols. For TCRbeta analysis, collaborators shipped samples in one of three forms: frozen whole blood, isolated PBMCs, or DNA extracted from either of those sample types. About this clone itself: Its antigen is still unknown. Per-nucleotide qualities are absent, and no much larger clonotype sits a single base away.

TCRbeta CDR3 regions were amplified from genomic DNA using the immunoSEQ Assay, a bias-controlled multiplex PCR. On the authors' methods: The number of nucleated cells in each sample was estimated by amplification of reference gene primers within the assay. To quantify the absolute abundance of each unique TCRbeta CDR3 rearrangement, sequence reads were collapsed and filtered. Productive Simpson clonality was computed per sample as the square root of Simpson's diversity index over productive rearrangements. Imported from immuneACCESS, the table was reduced by TCRdb to in-frame sequences with V and J called. These copies leave out some clones; in studies compared against another copy, an unresolved V gene accounts for under half, and the cause of the remainder is not known. Clone size and V and J calls were adopted from that table, with D and trimming inferred from the DNA. This sample is represented by around 130,000 clones; approximately 84% of them were singletons. The top ten hold roughly 13% of the sample.

From a lookup of the germline V gene (reference sequence), CDR1 and CDR2 are LNHDA and SQIVND. V sheds 5 bases and J sheds 9 bases, leaving 23 bases between their ends. From cysteine to phenylalanine, the CDR3 is 16 amino acids long. This entry keeps only the CDR3 DNA: 48 bases, framed from base 1. This chain joins TRBV19 to TRBJ2-4, and the D gene may be TRBD1, 6 bases matching. This TCR was recovered from a human donor in a cohort sampled during active COVID-19. The sample consisted of peripheral blood. The nucleotide sequence is given as TGTGCCAGTAGTTTAACAGGGATGGAAGGTCGTAGCATTCAGTACTTC. It encodes CASSLTGMEGRSIQYF.